These 17 T cell receptor beta chains came from one sample sequenced in a study of CD8+CD57+ T cells in acquired aplastic anemia. Genomic DNA acted as the template from which TCR beta VDJ combination and CDR3 sequence profiling were carried out. One entry per CDR3 protein, called by TCRdb with MiXCR from the reads. The sample records approximately 300,000 distinct CDR3 sequences, roughly 59% being singletons. Before being chosen for sequencing, patients had shown CD8+CD57+ cell expansion by flow cytometry. The sequenced sample was sorted CD4+, CD8+, or CD8+CD57+ T cells (not recorded which) from PBMCs. The receptors here all came from a human donor with aplastic anemia.

The genes are TRBV7-9 and TRBJ2-7; D not resolved. CDR1 is SEHNR, CDR2 FQNEAQ, per germline (reference sequence). V was clipped by 5 bases and J by 4 bases, with 12 bases between them. CDR3 size: 13 residues. In DNA form, the CDR3 reads TGTGCCAGCAGCCCCGTTAGCAGATACGAGCAGTACTTC. The encoded protein is CASSPVSRYEQYF. The full variable domain, its missing parts supplied by reference TRBV7-9 and TRBJ2-7, is DTGVSQNPRHKITKRGQNVTFRCDPISEHNRLYWYRQTLGQGPEFLTYFQNEAQLEKSRLLSDRFSAERPKGSFSTLEIQRTEQGDSAMYLCASSPVSRYEQYFGPGTRLTVT.

This clonotype turned up a few times. This chain connects TRBV19 to TRBJ1-6; 10 nucleotides match TRBD1. V was clipped by 11 bases and J by 7 bases; unmatched bases: 11. This CDR3 has 15 residues. CDR1 and CDR2 from the germline V gene are LNHDA and SQIVND (reference sequence). In nucleotides, the CDR3 is TGTGCCGGTACGTACCGGACAGGGGGGAATTCACCCCTCCACTTT. Encoded protein: CAGTYRTGGNSPLHF.

The CDR3 DNA is TGTGCCAGCAGCGCACTAGCGGGAGCGAACAATGAGCAGTTCTTC. Encoded protein: CASSALAGANNEQFF. This chain uses TRBV7-3 with TRBJ2-1; TRBD2 agrees at 11 bases. There are 15 residues in the CDR3. In germline, CDR1 is SGHTA, CDR2 FQGTGA. V trimming: 5 bases; J trimming: 5 bases; junction bases outside the gene matches: 5.

The chain employs TRBV15 and TRBJ2-7, with D possibly matching TRBD1 (6 bases). Trimming pared 0 bases from V and 3 bases from J, leaving 12 bases between. The V gene's germline CDR1 is LNHNV and CDR2 YYDKDF (reference sequence). The CDR3 runs to 15 residues. The DNA of the CDR3 is TGTGCCACCAGCAGAGATCCCCACAGGGACTACGAGCAGTACTTC. Translated, it gives CATSRDPHRDYEQYF.

This clonotype was observed a few times. This sequence joins TRBV12-3 or TRBV12-4 and TRBJ2-1; TRBD1 matches at 11 bases. V trimming: 6 bases; J trimming: 7 bases; junction bases outside the gene matches: 8. The length of the CDR3 is 15 residues. CDR3 sequence (DNA): TGTGCCAGCAGCGTTGGACAGGGGGCGAGGAATGAGCAGTTCTTC. Its protein product is CASSVGQGARNEQFF.

This clonotype was picked up many times. V gene TRBV19 combines with J gene TRBJ2-5; D is perhaps TRBD1 (5 bases). CDR1 is LNHDA, CDR2 SQIVND, per germline (reference sequence). The CDR3 consists of 15 residues. Trimming stripped 4 bases from V and 5 bases from J, with 17 bases between. CDR3 amino acids: CASSTPLDRAETQYF. The CDR3 region has the DNA TGTGCCAGTAGTACACCACTCGACAGAGCGGAGACCCAGTACTTC.

V and J are TRBV5-8 and TRBJ2-3; the match to TRBD2 covers 11 bases. Germline V gene sequence: CDR1 SGHTS, CDR2 YDEGEE. The CDR3 is 16 residues long. The junction had 3 bases not matched to a gene; V was cut back by 1 base and J by 2 bases. In DNA, the CDR3 is TGTGCCAGCAGCTTGAGTAGCGGGGGGGCCACAGATACGCAGTATTTT. The encoded protein is CASSLSSGGATDTQYF.

The sample holds a few counts of this clonotype. At one end the junction does not follow the germline gene, possibly because of a read error. The CDR3 nucleotides read TGTGCCAGCAGATTAGAGGGGCCCGCCGGGGAGCTGTTTTTT. Amino acids: CASRLEGPAGELFF. The chain joins TRBV12-3 or TRBV12-4 to TRBJ2-2; tentatively, D is TRBD1 or TRBD2 (5 bases each). There are 14 residues in the CDR3.

As regards this clonotype: One junction end does not reproduce the germline sequence, and a read error may be involved. The genes are TRBV12-3 or TRBV12-4 and TRBJ2-7; unclear D gene. The length of the CDR3 is 11 residues. CDR3 bases: TGTGCCAGCAGTTTTACCCCTCCCATCCATTTC. Its protein is CASSFTPPIHF.

This clonotype was found many times. The chain has TRBV5-8 and TRBJ2-2; the match to TRBD2 covers 11 bases. The CDR3 is made up of 16 amino acids. Germline-derived CDR1 and CDR2 are SGHTS and YDEGEE. J gave up 7 bases and V 1 base, and 6 bases lay outside the gene matches. The CDR3, as DNA: TGTGCCAGCAGCTTGTTAGCGGGGGGGCGTAACGGGGAGCTGTTTTTT. Translation: CASSLLAGGRNGELFF.

This clonotype has a count of ten or more. The chain employs TRBV24-1 and TRBJ2-3, with 7 bases lining up with TRBD1. With V trimmed by 2 bases and J by 1 base, 2 bases remained unmatched. The germline gives CDR1 KGHDR, CDR2 SFDVKD. CDR3 length: 15 amino acids. CDR3 residues: CATSDSGTGTDTQYF. The CDR3 DNA reads TGTGCCACCAGTGATTCCGGGACAGGCACAGATACGCAGTATTTT.

This chain links TRBV24-1 with TRBJ2-3, with D perhaps matching TRBD2 (5 bases). The CDR3 is made up of 16 amino acids. Deletions cut 3 bases from V and 0 bases from J, with 12 bases between. Per the germline V gene, CDR1 is KGHDR and CDR2 is SFDVKD. CDR3: CATSDQRGSSTDTQYF. The CDR3 DNA follows: TGTGCCACCAGTGATCAACGGGGATCGAGCACAGATACGCAGTATTTT.

The J gene is TRBJ1-6, the V gene TRBV2; D unclear. Germline lookup yields CDR1 SNHLY and CDR2 FYNNEI. Trimming shortened V by 7 bases and J by 5 bases, and 9 bases separated the two germline ends. CDR3 size: 13 residues. The CDR3: CASTGTDNSPLHF. CDR3 sequence (DNA): TGTGCCAGCACGGGCACTGATAATTCACCCCTCCACTTT.

The table lists this clonotype with a count of one. The chain links TRBV15 to TRBJ1-4, with D maybe TRBD1 (5 bases). This CDR3 spans 15 amino acids. Trimming removed 3 bases at V and 4 bases at J, with 12 bases between. In germline, CDR1 is LNHNV, CDR2 YYDKDF (reference sequence). CDR3 sequence: CATSSSTVINEKLFF. The CDR3 region has the DNA TGTGCCACCAGCAGCTCGACAGTGATTAATGAAAAACTGTTTTTT.

CDR3 nucleotide sequence: TGTGCCAGCAGCTTCAGCGGGGGGGCCTCAGGGGAGCAGTTCTTC. This codes for CASSFSGGASGEQFF. This chain joins TRBV7-3 and TRBJ2-1; 10 bases match TRBD2. The CDR3 runs to 15 residues. Losses at the gene ends were 3 bases for V and 10 bases for J; bases not matched to a gene: 9. CDR1 and CDR2 (germline): SGHTA, FQGTGA.

The rearrangement uses TRBV2 and TRBJ2-7; D unclear. V was trimmed by 7 bases and J by 4 bases, leaving 8 bases between them. The germline V gene has CDR1 SNHLY and CDR2 FYNNEI. This CDR3 contains 11 residues. This CDR3 is CASKENYEQYF. The CDR3 bases are TGTGCCAGCAAGGAGAATTACGAGCAGTACTTC.

The table lists this clonotype with many counts. DNA of the CDR3: TGCAGTGCCCCTGGGGAGGGGAGGCTCTATGGCTACACCTTC. This gives the protein CSAPGEGRLYGYTF. This chain uses TRBV20-1 with TRBJ1-2, with D maybe TRBD1 (5 bases). The V and J ends lost 6 bases and 4 bases respectively, with 18 bases between them. From germline, CDR1 is DFQATT and CDR2 SNEGSKA (reference sequence). This CDR3 is built from 14 residues.